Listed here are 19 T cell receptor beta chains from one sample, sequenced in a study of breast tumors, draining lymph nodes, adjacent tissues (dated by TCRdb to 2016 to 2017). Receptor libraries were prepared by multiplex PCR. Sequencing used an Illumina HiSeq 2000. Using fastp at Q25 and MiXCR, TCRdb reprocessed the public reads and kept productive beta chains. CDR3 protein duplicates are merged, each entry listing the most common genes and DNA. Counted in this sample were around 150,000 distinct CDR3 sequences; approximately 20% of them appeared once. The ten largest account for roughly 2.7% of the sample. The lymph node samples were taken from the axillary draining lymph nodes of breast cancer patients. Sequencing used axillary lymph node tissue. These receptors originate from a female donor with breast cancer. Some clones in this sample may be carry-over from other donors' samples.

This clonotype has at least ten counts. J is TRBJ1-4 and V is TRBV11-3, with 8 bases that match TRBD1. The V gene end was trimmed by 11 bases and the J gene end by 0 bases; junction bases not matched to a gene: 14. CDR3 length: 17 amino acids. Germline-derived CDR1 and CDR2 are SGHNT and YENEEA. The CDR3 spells CAYARQGSRATNEKLFF. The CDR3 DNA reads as TGTGCCTACGCACGACAGGGGAGTCGCGCAACTAATGAAAAACTGTTTTTT. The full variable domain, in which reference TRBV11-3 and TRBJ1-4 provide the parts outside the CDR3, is EAGVVQSPRYKIIEKKQPVAFWCNPISGHNTLYWYLQNLGQGPELLIRYENEEAVDDSQLPKDRFSAERLKGVDSTLKIQPAELGDSAVYLCAYARQGSRATNEKLFFGSGTQLSVL.

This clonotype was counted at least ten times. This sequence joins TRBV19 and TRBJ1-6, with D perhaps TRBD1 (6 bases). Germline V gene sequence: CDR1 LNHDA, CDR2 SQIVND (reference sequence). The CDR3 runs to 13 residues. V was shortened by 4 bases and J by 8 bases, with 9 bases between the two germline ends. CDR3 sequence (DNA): TGTGCCAGTAGTAAAAACAGGGATTCACCCCTCCACTTT. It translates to CASSKNRDSPLHF.

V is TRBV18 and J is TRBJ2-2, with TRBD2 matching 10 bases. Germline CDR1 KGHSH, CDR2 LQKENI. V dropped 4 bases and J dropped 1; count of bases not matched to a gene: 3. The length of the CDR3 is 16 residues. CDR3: CASSLSSGRNTGELFF. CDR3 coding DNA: TGTGCCAGCTCACTATCTAGCGGGAGGAACACCGGGGAGCTGTTTTTT.

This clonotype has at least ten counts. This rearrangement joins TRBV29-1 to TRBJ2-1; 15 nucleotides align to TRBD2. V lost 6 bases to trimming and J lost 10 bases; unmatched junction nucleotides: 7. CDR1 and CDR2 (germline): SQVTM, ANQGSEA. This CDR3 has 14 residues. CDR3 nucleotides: TGCAGCGTCAAAAAGGGACTAGCGGGAGGAGAGCAGTTCTTC. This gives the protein CSVKKGLAGGEQFF.

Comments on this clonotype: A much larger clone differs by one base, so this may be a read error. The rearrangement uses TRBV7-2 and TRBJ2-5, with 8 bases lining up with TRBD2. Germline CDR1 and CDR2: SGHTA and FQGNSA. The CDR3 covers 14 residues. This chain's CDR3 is CASSPRGGAQTRYF. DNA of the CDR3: TGTGCCAGCAGCCCTCGGGGGGGGGCGCAGACCCGGTACTTC.

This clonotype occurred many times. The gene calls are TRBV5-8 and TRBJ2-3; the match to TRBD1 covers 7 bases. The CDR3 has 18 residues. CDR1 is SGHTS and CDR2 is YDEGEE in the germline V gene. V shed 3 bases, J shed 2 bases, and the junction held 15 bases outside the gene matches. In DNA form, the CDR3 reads TGTGCCAGCAGCTCCGGACAGGCACCTTCCGAAAACACAGATACGCAGTATTTT. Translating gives CASSSGQAPSENTDTQYF.

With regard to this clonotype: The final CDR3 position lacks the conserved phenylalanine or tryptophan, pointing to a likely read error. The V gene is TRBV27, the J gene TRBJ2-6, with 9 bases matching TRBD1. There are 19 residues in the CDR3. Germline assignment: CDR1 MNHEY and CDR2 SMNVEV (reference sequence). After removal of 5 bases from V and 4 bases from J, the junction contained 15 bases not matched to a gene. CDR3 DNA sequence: TGTGCCAGCAGTAGAACGGGGACAGGGACCTGGGCAGGGGCCAACGTCCTGACTCTC. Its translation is CASSRTGTGTWAGANVLTL.

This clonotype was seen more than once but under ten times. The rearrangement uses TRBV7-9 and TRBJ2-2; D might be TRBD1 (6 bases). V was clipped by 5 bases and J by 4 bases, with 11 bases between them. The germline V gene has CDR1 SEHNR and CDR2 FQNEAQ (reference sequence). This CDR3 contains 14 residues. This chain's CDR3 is CASSQDRFTGELFF. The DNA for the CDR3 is TGTGCCAGCAGCCAGGACAGATTCACCGGGGAGCTGTTTTTT.

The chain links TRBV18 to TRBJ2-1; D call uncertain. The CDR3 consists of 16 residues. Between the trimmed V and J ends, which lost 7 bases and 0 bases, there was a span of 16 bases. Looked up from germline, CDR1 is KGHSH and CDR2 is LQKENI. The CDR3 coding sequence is TGTGCCAGCTTCCGACTGCCCCTGAGCTCCTACAATGAGCAGTTCTTC. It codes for CASFRLPLSSYNEQFF.

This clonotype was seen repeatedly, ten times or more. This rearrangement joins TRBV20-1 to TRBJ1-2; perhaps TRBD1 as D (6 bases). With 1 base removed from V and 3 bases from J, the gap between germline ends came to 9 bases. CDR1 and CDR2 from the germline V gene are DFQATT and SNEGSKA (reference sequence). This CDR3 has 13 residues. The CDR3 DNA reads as TGCAGTGCTAGAGGCGGACAGTACTATGGCTACACCTTC. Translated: CSARGGQYYGYTF.

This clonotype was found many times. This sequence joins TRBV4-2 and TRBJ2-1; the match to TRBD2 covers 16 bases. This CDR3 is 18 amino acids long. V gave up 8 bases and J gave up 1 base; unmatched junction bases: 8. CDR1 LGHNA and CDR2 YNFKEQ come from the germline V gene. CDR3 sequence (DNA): TGTGCCAGCTCGAAGGGACTAGCGGGAGGGCGATCCTACAATGAGCAGTTCTTC. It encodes CASSKGLAGGRSYNEQFF.

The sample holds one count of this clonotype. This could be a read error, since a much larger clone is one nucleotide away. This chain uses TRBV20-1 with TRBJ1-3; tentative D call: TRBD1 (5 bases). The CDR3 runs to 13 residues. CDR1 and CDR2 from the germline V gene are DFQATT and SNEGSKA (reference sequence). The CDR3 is CSAPGTPGNTVYF. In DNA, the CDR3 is TGCAGTGCTCCCGGGACTCCTGGAAACACCGTATATTTT.

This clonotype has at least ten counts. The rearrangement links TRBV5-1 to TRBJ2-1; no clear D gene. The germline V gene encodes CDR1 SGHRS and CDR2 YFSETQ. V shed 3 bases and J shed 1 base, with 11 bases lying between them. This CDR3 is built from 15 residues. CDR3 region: CASSSNILSYNEQFF. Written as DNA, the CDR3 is TGCGCCAGCAGCTCTAACATCCTTTCCTACAATGAGCAGTTCTTC.

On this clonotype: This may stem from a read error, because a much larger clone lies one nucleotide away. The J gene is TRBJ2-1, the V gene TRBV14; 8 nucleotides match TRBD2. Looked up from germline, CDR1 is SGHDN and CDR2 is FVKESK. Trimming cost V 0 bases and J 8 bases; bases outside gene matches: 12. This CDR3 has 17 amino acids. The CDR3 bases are TGTGCCAGCAGCCAAGATACGGCAGGCGGGAGGTCCGATGAGCAGTTCTTC. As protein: CASSQDTAGGRSDEQFF.

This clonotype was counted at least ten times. The CDR3 nucleotides read TGTGCCAGCAGCCCTTTCCCCTCCGGGACTAGCTTGAACACCGGGGAGCTGTTTTTT. Translated: CASSPFPSGTSLNTGELFF. The chain has TRBV4-2 and TRBJ2-2, with 9 positions matching TRBD2. The germline gives CDR1 LGHNA, CDR2 YNFKEQ. CDR3 size: 19 residues. Losses at the gene ends were 4 bases for V and 1 base for J; bases not matched to a gene: 13.

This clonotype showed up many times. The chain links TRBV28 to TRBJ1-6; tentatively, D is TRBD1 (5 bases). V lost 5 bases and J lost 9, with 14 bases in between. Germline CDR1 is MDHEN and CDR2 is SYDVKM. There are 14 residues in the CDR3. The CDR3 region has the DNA TGTGCCAGCAGTGGGGGAGGGTCAATTTCACCCCTCCACTTT. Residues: CASSGGGSISPLHF.

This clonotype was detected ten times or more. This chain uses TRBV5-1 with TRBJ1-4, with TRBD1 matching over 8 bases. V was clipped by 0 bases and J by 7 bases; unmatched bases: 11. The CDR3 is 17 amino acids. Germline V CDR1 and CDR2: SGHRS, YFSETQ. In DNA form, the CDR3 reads TGCGCCAGCAGCTTGGACCCAGCTTCAGGGGGCTTTGAAAAACTGTTTTTT. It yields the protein CASSLDPASGGFEKLFF.

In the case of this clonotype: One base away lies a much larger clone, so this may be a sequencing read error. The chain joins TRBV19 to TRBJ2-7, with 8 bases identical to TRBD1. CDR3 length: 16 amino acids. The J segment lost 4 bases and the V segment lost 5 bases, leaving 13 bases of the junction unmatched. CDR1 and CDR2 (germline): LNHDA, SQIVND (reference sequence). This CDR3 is CASSLRPGQVGYEQYF. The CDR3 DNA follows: TGTGCCAGTAGTTTGAGACCGGGACAGGTGGGGTACGAGCAGTACTTC. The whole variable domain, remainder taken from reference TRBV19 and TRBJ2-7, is DGGITQSPKYLFRKEGQNVTLSCEQNLNHDAMYWYRQDPGQGLRLIYYSQIVNDFQKGDIAEGYSVSREKKESFPLTVTSAQKNPTAFYLCASSLRPGQVGYEQYFGPGTRLTVT.

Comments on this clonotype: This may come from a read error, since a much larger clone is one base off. CDR3 sequence (DNA): TGTGCCAGCGGTGACGCCAGAAGCTCCTACAATGAGCAGTTCTTC. Amino acid sequence: CASGDARSSYNEQFF. The chain employs TRBV2 and TRBJ2-1; D call uncertain. Germline-derived CDR1 and CDR2 are SNHLY and FYNNEI. The CDR3 extends over 15 amino acids.